This passage covers 32 T cell receptor beta chains from one sample sequenced in a study of blood T cell repertoires in COVID-19. The assay was immunoSEQ multiplex PCR, and TCRdb's table has in-frame clones only and misses some. The sample consists of a few hundred thousand clones, about 91% of them appearing once. The sequenced material came from peripheral blood. These receptors came from a woman in her 30s who had recovered from COVID-19.

The chain carries TRBV4-1 and TRBJ2-5; 9 positions agree with TRBD1. This CDR3 comprises 14 residues. Germline trimming cut 4 bases from V and 5 bases from J; bases unmatched to any gene: 5. Germline CDR1 is MGHRA and CDR2 is YSYEKL. CDR3 sequence reads: CASSPRQGGETQYF. DNA of the CDR3: TGCGCCAGCAGCCCCAGACAGGGGGGGGAGACCCAGTACTTC.

The chain recombines TRBV6-1 with TRBJ1-3; tentative D call: TRBD1 (6 bases). V was trimmed by 2 bases and J by 4 bases, leaving 15 bases between them. The CDR3 sequence is 16 residues long. Germline V lookup: CDR1 MNHNS, CDR2 SASEGT. CDR3 amino acids: CASSEQRSTGGNTIYF. CDR3 DNA: TGTGCCAGCAGTGAACAAAGATCAACAGGGGGAAACACCATATATTTT.

This clone was counted a few times. The chain has TRBV6-2 or TRBV6-3 and TRBJ1-6; 7 bases are shared with TRBD1. The CDR3 sequence is 12 residues long. Germline assignment: CDR1 MNHEY and CDR2 SVGEGT. Unmatched junction bases numbered 3, after V lost 5 bases and J lost 11 bases. The CDR3 sequence: CASSTTGAPLHF. The CDR3 nucleotides read TGTGCCAGCAGTACAACAGGGGCACCCCTCCACTTT.

CDR3 loop: CASSERAWFEAFF. The DNA of the CDR3 is TGTGCCAGCAGTGAGAGGGCCTGGTTCGAAGCTTTCTTT. V gene TRBV2 combines with J gene TRBJ1-1; no firm D call. Germline lookup yields CDR1 SNHLY and CDR2 FYNNEI. The V end was cut by 3 bases, the J end by 8 bases, with 13 bases between. The CDR3 loop spans 13 amino acids. Full variable domain (outside the CDR3, taken from reference TRBV2 and TRBJ1-1): EPEVTQTPSHQVTQMGQEVILRCVPISNHLYFYWYRQILGQKVEFLVSFYNNEISEKSEIFDDQFSVERPDGSNFTLKIRSTKLEDSAMYFCASSERAWFEAFFGQGTRLTVV.

The J gene is TRBJ1-3, the V gene TRBV5-1, with TRBD1 identical over 9 bases. CDR3 length: 15 amino acids. Germline CDR1 and CDR2: SGHRS and YFSETQ. After removal of 2 bases from V and 5 bases from J, the junction contained 5 bases not matched to a gene. CDR3 sequence (DNA): TGCGCCAGCAGCTTAACTGGGACAGGGCGAAACACCATATATTTT. Amino acid sequence: CASSLTGTGRNTIYF.

The V and J genes are TRBV4-1 and TRBJ1-1; the D is unclear. Germline CDR1 and CDR2: MGHRA and YSYEKL. This CDR3 region has 15 residues. V was trimmed by 5 bases and J by 6 bases, leaving 19 bases between them. The CDR3 nucleotides are TGCGCCAGCAGCTCTCCCAGCGGGAGGCGCGCTGAAGCTTTCTTT. It is translated as CASSSPSGRRAEAFF.

V usage is TRBV30 and J usage is TRBJ2-3; D might be TRBD1 (5 bases). The germline V and J ends were trimmed by 5 bases and 0 bases, with 12 bases remaining between them. The CDR3 runs 14 residues. Germline CDR1 reads GTSNPN; CDR2 reads SVGIG (reference sequence). The CDR3 sequence is CAWGQGYSTDTQYF. Here the CDR3 DNA reads TGTGCCTGGGGACAAGGCTACAGCACAGATACGCAGTATTTT.

This chain links TRBV11-2 with TRBJ1-1, with TRBD1 identical over 8 bases. This CDR3 contains 15 residues. V shed 6 bases and J 0 bases; nucleotides not matched to a gene: 6. Germline CDR1 is SGHAT and CDR2 is FQNNGV. The DNA for the CDR3 is TGTGCCAGCAGTGGGACAGGTGGAATGAACACTGAAGCTTTCTTT. Its translation is CASSGTGGMNTEAFF. Combining the CDR3 with reference TRBV11-2 and TRBJ1-1 gives the whole variable domain EAGVAQSPRYKIIEKRQSVAFWCNPISGHATLYWYQQILGQGPKLLIQFQNNGVVDDSQLPKDRFSAERLKGVDSTLKIQPAKLEDSAVYLCASSGTGGMNTEAFFGQGTRLTVV.

The V gene is TRBV28, the J gene TRBJ1-2; a weak D match, TRBD1 (5 bases). Per the germline V gene, CDR1 is MDHEN and CDR2 is SYDVKM. The V gene lost 4 bases and the J gene lost 8 bases, with 17 bases spanning the gap. The CDR3 covers 14 residues. The DNA of the CDR3 is TGTGCCAGCAGTTCCGCCAGTTGGGGGGACGGCTACACCTTC. It encodes CASSSASWGDGYTF.

The V call is TRBV19, the J call TRBJ1-2; no definite D call. The ends were cut back, 1 base at V and 0 bases at J, with 9 bases in the middle. The CDR3 has 15 residues. Germline CDR1 reads LNHDA; CDR2 reads SQIVND (reference sequence). The CDR3 nucleotides are TGTGCCAGTAGTATAGGAGCCATCCCTAACTATGGCTACACCTTC. Its translation is CASSIGAIPNYGYTF.

This clone was seen a handful of times. At one boundary the junction diverges from the germline segment, which might be a read error. The chain carries TRBV12-3 or TRBV12-4 and TRBJ1-4, with 9 positions matching TRBD1. This CDR3 is built from 12 residues. This chain's CDR3 is CASSFNRDREIF. In DNA form, the CDR3 reads TGTGCCAGCAGTTTTAACAGGGACAGGGAGATTTTT.

V usage is TRBV2 and J usage is TRBJ1-1, with D unresolved. This CDR3 is 12 amino acids long. Trimming removed 6 bases from V and 2 bases from J, with 7 bases in between. The germline V gene encodes CDR1 SNHLY and CDR2 FYNNEI. The CDR3 spells CASRESNTEAFF. The CDR3 coding sequence is TGTGCCAGCAGAGAAAGCAACACTGAAGCTTTCTTT.

The genes are TRBV6-2 or TRBV6-3 and TRBJ2-2; the match to TRBD1 covers 9 bases. V shed 4 bases, J shed 4 bases, and the junction held 7 bases outside the gene matches. In germline, CDR1 is MNHEY, CDR2 SVGEGT. There are 16 residues in the CDR3. CDR3 amino acids: CASSSSGTGPTGELFF. CDR3 bases: TGTGCCAGCAGTTCCTCCGGGACAGGGCCCACCGGGGAGCTGTTTTTT.

The chain is built from TRBV27 and TRBJ1-2; no definite D call. CDR1 is MNHEY and CDR2 is SMNVEV in the germline V gene (reference sequence). The CDR3 has 16 residues. The ends were cut back, 4 bases at V and 2 bases at J, with 17 bases in the middle. For the CDR3, the DNA is TGTGCCAGCAGTTCGGCGACAACCTCACTGAACTATGGCTACACCTTC. Amino acids: CASSSATTSLNYGYTF.

The J gene is TRBJ2-2, the V gene TRBV5-6, with TRBD1 as a possible D gene (5 bases). Deletions cut 2 bases from V and 1 base from J, with 9 bases between. Per germline, CDR1 SGHDT and CDR2 YYEEEE. This CDR3 contains 15 residues. The CDR3 reads CASSLGQGNTGELFF. CDR3 coding DNA: TGTGCCAGCAGCTTAGGTCAGGGGAACACCGGGGAGCTGTTTTTT.

This clone was seen only once. The chain has TRBV14 and TRBJ1-4; the match to TRBD1 covers 8 bases. Germline loops: CDR1 SGHDN, CDR2 FVKESK. The CDR3 runs to 16 residues. V shed 0 bases, J shed 8 bases, and the junction held 8 bases outside the gene matches. Here the CDR3 reads CASSQEFRGQEEKLFF. CDR3 DNA: TGTGCCAGCAGCCAAGAGTTCAGGGGGCAGGAGGAAAAACTGTTTTTT.

CDR3 nucleotides: TGCGCCAGCAGTTTGATAGGGACAGGGAGAGAGGGCTATGGCTACACCTTC. It is translated as CASSLIGTGREGYGYTF. V usage is TRBV5-1 and J usage is TRBJ1-2; 9 bases line up with TRBD1. The CDR3 runs 17 residues. CDR1 SGHRS and CDR2 YFSETQ come from the germline V gene. With V trimmed by 5 bases and J by 4 bases, 15 bases remained unmatched.

This clone has a single count. The J gene is TRBJ2-3, the V gene TRBV5-5; the D is unclear. V gave up 1 base and J gave up 2 bases, with 11 bases separating them. This CDR3 is 15 amino acids long. From germline, CDR1 is SGHKS and CDR2 YYEKEE (reference sequence). The CDR3 loop is CASSLFGGVTDTQYF. CDR3 nucleotides: TGTGCCAGCAGCTTGTTCGGCGGAGTCACAGATACGCAGTATTTT.

J is TRBJ1-2 and V is TRBV13, with D perhaps matching TRBD1 (6 bases). With 5 bases removed from V and 2 bases from J, the gap between germline ends came to 12 bases. CDR1 is PRHDT, CDR2 FYEKMQ, per germline (reference sequence). The CDR3 covers 14 residues. The CDR3 DNA reads as TGTGCCAGCAGCCCAGGGGCCTCAAACTATGGCTACACCTTC. This encodes CASSPGASNYGYTF. The complete variable domain, with remaining parts taken from reference TRBV13 and TRBJ1-2, reads AAGVIQSPRHLIKEKRETATLKCYPIPRHDTVYWYQQGPGQDPQFLISFYEKMQSDKGSIPDRFSAQQFSDYHSELNMSSLELGDSALYFCASSPGASNYGYTFGSGTRLTVV.

The J gene is TRBJ1-2, the V gene TRBV6-5, with 11 bases fitting TRBD1. Looked up from germline, CDR1 is MNHEY and CDR2 is SVGAGI. The CDR3 is 15 amino acids. The V and J ends lost 6 bases and 4 bases, in that order; junction bases with no gene match: 7. CDR3 amino acids: CASSQNGQGAYGYTF. In DNA form, the CDR3 reads TGTGCCAGCAGCCAAAACGGACAGGGGGCCTATGGCTACACCTTC.

The J gene is TRBJ2-7, the V gene TRBV18; 7 bases map to TRBD2. Germline-derived CDR1 and CDR2 are KGHSH and LQKENI. CDR3 length: 17 residues. After removal of 3 bases from V and 6 bases from J, the junction contained 17 bases not matched to a gene. CDR3 coding DNA: TGTGCCAGCTCACCCCCCGGGGCAGCGGGGCTTCCAAGCGAGCAGTACTTC. Translating it yields CASSPPGAAGLPSEQYF.

This chain joins TRBV5-1 and TRBJ2-3; TRBD1 matches 8 bases. Germline loops: CDR1 SGHRS, CDR2 YFSETQ. Trimming removed 4 bases from V and 2 bases from J; junction bases left unmatched: 3. This CDR3 has 14 residues. The CDR3 DNA reads TGCGCCAGCAGCGCGGGACAGGCCACAGATACGCAGTATTTT. The encoded protein is CASSAGQATDTQYF.

This clone was recorded once. The gene calls are TRBV7-9 and TRBJ1-1; 7 nucleotides match TRBD1. There are 17 residues in the CDR3. Germline V CDR1 and CDR2: SEHNR, FQNEAQ (reference sequence). V lost 6 bases to trimming and J lost 0 bases; unmatched junction nucleotides: 13. The CDR3 is CASRKTTGAGMNTEAFF. In nucleotides, the CDR3 is TGTGCCAGCAGAAAAACCACAGGGGCCGGGATGAACACTGAAGCTTTCTTT.

The chain joins TRBV9 to TRBJ1-5, with D tentatively TRBD1 (6 bases). Germline V lookup: CDR1 SGDLS, CDR2 YYNGEE. The CDR3 sequence is 15 residues long. Trimming removed 0 bases from V and 3 bases from J, with 10 bases in between. The DNA of the CDR3 is TGTGCCAGCAGCGTAGGGGGGCAAAACAATCAGCCCCAGCATTTT. Amino acids: CASSVGGQNNQPQHF. The full variable domain, completed using reference TRBV9 and TRBJ1-5, is DSGVTQTPKHLITATGQRVTLRCSPRSGDLSVYWYQQSLDQGLQFLIQYYNGEERAKGNILERFSAQQFPDLHSELNLSSLELGDSALYFCASSVGGQNNQPQHFGDGTRLSIL.

The chain employs TRBV19 and TRBJ2-3, with D hard to call. CDR1 and CDR2 (germline): LNHDA, SQIVND (reference sequence). With 10 bases removed from V and 1 base from J, the gap between germline ends came to 15 bases. This CDR3 comprises 14 residues. The CDR3 region has the DNA TGTGCCACTAGGAGTAGCTGGGGCACAGATACGCAGTATTTT. Residues: CATRSSWGTDTQYF.

V and J are TRBV7-9 and TRBJ1-1; D gene unclear. V was cut by 0 bases and J by 0 bases, with 8 bases left in between. The CDR3 consists of 15 residues. Germline V CDR1 and CDR2: SEHNR, FQNEAQ (reference sequence). In nucleotides, the CDR3 is TGTGCCAGCAGCTTAGCCTCCTACGTGAACACTGAAGCTTTCTTT. Its protein product is CASSLASYVNTEAFF.

This chain joins TRBV7-3 and TRBJ2-3; D gene ambiguous. Germline CDR1 is SGHTA and CDR2 is FQGTGA. V shed 2 bases and J shed 4 bases, with 10 bases lying between them. The CDR3 runs 14 residues. The CDR3 DNA reads TGTGCCAGCAGCTTAGTCGCAAGCGCAGATACGCAGTATTTT. Its protein is CASSLVASADTQYF.

CDR3 amino acids: CASRTNRVSTDTQYF. CDR3 in DNA: TGTGCCAGCAGGACGAACAGGGTTAGCACAGATACGCAGTATTTT. This chain joins TRBV28 and TRBJ2-3; tentative D call: TRBD1 (6 bases). The length of the CDR3 is 15 residues. V was cut by 6 bases and J by 0 bases, with 13 bases left in between. CDR1 is MDHEN, CDR2 SYDVKM, per germline.

The chain carries TRBV11-2 and TRBJ1-2; 10 bases fit TRBD1. Germline assignment: CDR1 SGHAT and CDR2 FQNNGV. There are 13 residues in the CDR3. V lost 4 bases to trimming and J lost 5 bases; unmatched junction nucleotides: 1. Here the CDR3 reads CASSSGQGYGYTF. CDR3 DNA sequence: TGTGCCAGCAGCTCGGGACAGGGGTATGGCTACACCTTC.

This clone has just a few counts. V is TRBV9 and J is TRBJ1-1; TRBD1 aligns across 9 bases. CDR1 and CDR2 (germline): SGDLS, YYNGEE. J lost 10 bases, V lost 3 bases, and 7 bases had no gene match. The CDR3 runs 13 residues. The CDR3 region has the DNA TGTGCCAGCAGCGAGGGGACAGGGTTGCGAGCTTTCTTT. Its protein is CASSEGTGLRAFF.

The rearrangement uses TRBV11-1 and TRBJ2-5, with a possible D match to TRBD2 (6 bases). Trimming removed 1 base from V and 2 bases from J, with 11 bases in between. Germline values: CDR1 SGHAT, CDR2 FQDESV (reference sequence). This CDR3 has 15 residues. The DNA for the CDR3 is TGTGCCAGCAGCTTAGAGGAGGGGAAACAAGAGACCCAGTACTTC. It specifies CASSLEEGKQETQYF.

The chain recombines TRBV6-5 with TRBJ2-7; a weak D match, TRBD1 (5 bases). From germline, CDR1 is MNHEY and CDR2 SVGAGI. This CDR3 is 15 amino acids long. Trimming took 0 bases from V and 6 from J, leaving 15 bases between them. CDR3 DNA: TGTGCCAGCAGTTACTCGACTGGCAGGGCGGCCGAGCAGTACTTC. Its protein product is CASSYSTGRAAEQYF.